These T cell receptor beta chains were read from a single sample in a study of CD8+CD57+ T cells in acquired aplastic anemia. TCRdb re-called the reads through MiXCR, storing one row per CDR3 protein. The sample lists a few hundred thousand distinct CDR3 sequences, 34% occurring once. The specimen sequenced was sorted CD4+, CD8+, or CD8+CD57+ T cells (not recorded which) from PBMCs. The receptors derive from a human donor in good health, serving as a control. Both conserved end residues are part of each CDR3. A D gene is named only where the DNA matches it firmly. Some rows have no size entry. The others give once, few or many, or a class for an expanded clone.

V gene: TRBV4-2
clone size: many
J gene: TRBJ2-7
D gene: TRBD2
CDR3 protein: CASSQSGTTRDEQYF
CDR3 DNA: TGTGCCAGCAGCCAGAGCGGGACTACACGCGACGAGCAGTACTTC

V gene: TRBV7-9
clone size: .
J gene: TRBJ2-3
D gene: .
CDR3 protein: CASSWKGTDTQYF
CDR3 DNA: TGTGCCAGCAGCTGGAAGGGCACAGATACGCAGTATTTT

V gene: TRBV7-8
clone size: many
J gene: TRBJ1-1
D gene: .
CDR3 protein: CASSLGVGGRDKNTEAFF
CDR3 DNA: TGTGCCAGCAGCTTAGGAGTGGGGGGACGAGATAAGAACACTGAAGCTTTCTTT

V gene: TRBV4-1
clone size: many
J gene: TRBJ2-7
D gene: .
CDR3 protein: CASSQDLGGAAEQYF
CDR3 DNA: TGCGCCAGCAGCCAAGATCTTGGCGGGGCCGCCGAGCAGTACTTC

V gene: TRBV7-3
clone size: many
J gene: TRBJ2-5
D gene: .
CDR3 protein: CASSAQGETQYF
CDR3 DNA: TGTGCCAGCAGCGCCCAGGGCGAGACCCAGTACTTC

V gene: TRBV2
clone size: many
J gene: TRBJ1-1
D gene: .
CDR3 protein: CASSVMWSEAFF
CDR3 DNA: TGTGCCAGCAGTGTGATGTGGTCTGAAGCTTTCTTT

V gene: TRBV3-1
clone size: few
J gene: TRBJ1-2
D gene: .
CDR3 protein: CASSQEDILVATF
CDR3 DNA: TGTGCCAGCAGCCAAGAAGACATTTTGGTAGCCACCTTC

V gene: TRBV11-2
clone size: .
J gene: TRBJ1-6
D gene: .
CDR3 protein: CASSSQHGRNSPLHF
CDR3 DNA: TGTGCCAGCAGCTCCCAGCACGGGAGGAACTCACCCCTCCACTTT

V gene: TRBV7-9
clone size: .
J gene: TRBJ1-1
D gene: TRBD1
CDR3 protein: CASSPRTGITEAFF
CDR3 DNA: TGTGCCAGCAGCCCTCGGACAGGGATCACTGAAGCTTTCTTT

V gene: TRBV15
clone size: .
J gene: TRBJ1-6
D gene: .
CDR3 protein: CAASRPAGASYNSPLHF
CDR3 DNA: TGTGCCGCCAGCAGGCCTGCGGGGGCATCCTATAATTCACCCCTCCACTTT

V gene: TRBV2
clone size: .
J gene: TRBJ2-5
D gene: TRBD1
CDR3 protein: CASIGTGGETQYF
CDR3 DNA: TGTGCCAGCATCGGGACAGGGGGAGAGACCCAGTACTTC

V gene: TRBV20-1
clone size: many
J gene: TRBJ1-2
D gene: TRBD1
CDR3 protein: CSAWTGEDGYTF
CDR3 DNA: TGCAGTGCTTGGACAGGGGAAGATGGCTACACCTTC

V gene: TRBV4-2
clone size: .
J gene: TRBJ2-2
D gene: .
CDR3 protein: CASSLWANTGELFF
CDR3 DNA: TGTGCCAGCAGCCTCTGGGCCAACACCGGGGAGCTGTTTTTT

V gene: TRBV19
clone size: many
J gene: TRBJ2-3
D gene: TRBD1
CDR3 protein: CATVDRGLVTDTQYF
CDR3 DNA: TGTGCCACAGTAGACAGGGGGCTAGTGACAGATACGCAGTATTTT

V gene: TRBV7-3
clone size: .
J gene: TRBJ2-5
D gene: TRBD1
CDR3 protein: CASRGSRGETQYF
CDR3 DNA: TGTGCCAGCAGGGGCAGCAGGGGGGAGACCCAGTACTTC

V gene: TRBV6-2/TRBV6-3
clone size: few
J gene: TRBJ2-3
D gene: .
CDR3 protein: CASSYNSGWNTQYF
CDR3 DNA: TGTGCCAGCAGTTACAACTCCGGGTGGAATACGCAGTATTTT

V gene: TRBV19
clone size: many
J gene: TRBJ1-1
D gene: .
CDR3 protein: CASSTFGLNTEAFF
CDR3 DNA: TGTGCCAGTAGTACTTTCGGGCTAAACACTGAAGCTTTCTTT

V gene: TRBV12-3/TRBV12-4
clone size: many
J gene: TRBJ2-7
D gene: TRBD1
CDR3 protein: CASSSQTGGKLEQYF
CDR3 DNA: TGTGCCAGCAGCTCCCAGACAGGGGGCAAACTCGAGCAGTACTTC

V gene: TRBV6-4
clone size: .
J gene: TRBJ2-1
D gene: TRBD2
CDR3 protein: CATSDKLAVTRNEQFF
CDR3 DNA: TGTGCCACCAGTGACAAACTAGCGGTTACGAGGAATGAGCAGTTCTTC

V gene: TRBV25-1
clone size: many
J gene: TRBJ1-1
D gene: TRBD1
CDR3 protein: CASTRTGEAFF
CDR3 DNA: TGTGCCAGCACCAGGACAGGAGAAGCTTTCTTT

V gene: TRBV10-3
clone size: .
J gene: TRBJ2-1
D gene: .
CDR3 protein: CAISVASSALYNEQFF
CDR3 DNA: TGTGCCATCAGTGTCGCCAGTTCCGCCCTTTACAATGAGCAGTTCTTC

V gene: TRBV30
clone size: .
J gene: TRBJ2-7
D gene: TRBD1
CDR3 protein: CASHRGQGIVSYEQYF
CDR3 DNA: TGTGCCTCACATCGTGGACAGGGGATAGTCTCCTACGAGCAGTACTTC

V gene: TRBV6-1
clone size: many
J gene: TRBJ1-6
D gene: .
CDR3 protein: CASQEKDNSPLHF
CDR3 DNA: TGTGCCAGTCAGGAGAAAGATAATTCACCCCTCCACTTT

V gene: TRBV30
clone size: .
J gene: TRBJ2-1
D gene: .
CDR3 protein: CAWSVDSLGEQFF
CDR3 DNA: TGTGCCTGGAGCGTCGACTCGCTGGGTGAGCAGTTCTTC

V gene: TRBV5-1
clone size: .
J gene: TRBJ2-1
D gene: TRBD2
CDR3 protein: CASSLDAGGPLEQFF
CDR3 DNA: TGCGCCAGCAGCTTGGATGCGGGAGGGCCCCTCGAGCAGTTCTTC

V gene: TRBV20-1
clone size: once
J gene: TRBJ1-6
D gene: .
CDR3 protein: CSPRPSGSGSSPLRF
CDR3 DNA: TGCAGTCCTAGGCCCTCGGGAAGCGGGAGTTCACCCCTCCGCTTT

V gene: TRBV19
clone size: many
J gene: TRBJ2-1
D gene: TRBD2
CDR3 protein: CASSVPLAGGRNEQFF
CDR3 DNA: TGTGCCAGTAGTGTCCCACTAGCGGGAGGACGCAATGAGCAGTTCTTC

V gene: TRBV10-3
clone size: many
J gene: TRBJ2-1
D gene: .
CDR3 protein: CAISEQGSVGEQFF
CDR3 DNA: TGTGCCATCAGCGAACAGGGCTCGGTGGGTGAGCAGTTCTTC

V gene: TRBV5-4
clone size: .
J gene: TRBJ2-7
D gene: TRBD2
CDR3 protein: CASSWGGTGITYEQYF
CDR3 DNA: TGTGCCAGCAGTTGGGGGGGAACGGGGATTACCTACGAGCAGTACTTC

V gene: TRBV7-2
clone size: .
J gene: TRBJ2-5
D gene: TRBD2
CDR3 protein: CASSLFGTSGGGQYF
CDR3 DNA: TGTGCCAGCAGCTTATTTGGGACTAGCGGGGGTGGCCAGTACTTC

V gene: TRBV5-5
clone size: few
J gene: TRBJ1-2
D gene: .
CDR3 protein: CASSLAGGALGGYTF
CDR3 DNA: TGTGCCAGCAGCTTGGCCGGAGGGGCTTTAGGTGGCTACACCTTC

V gene: TRBV13
clone size: many
J gene: TRBJ1-2
D gene: .
CDR3 protein: CASSDRANYGYTF
CDR3 DNA: TGTGCCAGCAGCGACAGAGCTAACTATGGCTACACCTTC

V gene: TRBV5-1
clone size: many
J gene: TRBJ2-7
D gene: .
CDR3 protein: CASKKRQTDSYEQYF
CDR3 DNA: TGCGCCAGCAAAAAAAGGCAGACCGACTCCTACGAGCAGTACTTC

V gene: TRBV4-1
clone size: many
J gene: TRBJ2-7
D gene: .
CDR3 protein: CASSQESQHEQYF
CDR3 DNA: TGCGCCAGCAGCCAAGAGAGCCAACACGAGCAGTACTTC

V gene: TRBV9
clone size: few
J gene: TRBJ2-2
D gene: .
CDR3 protein: CASSVPGGPGELFF
CDR3 DNA: TGTGCCAGCAGCGTACCGGGGGGCCCCGGGGAGCTGTTTTTT

V gene: TRBV10-3
clone size: .
J gene: TRBJ2-1
D gene: TRBD2
CDR3 protein: CAIDAGGTEVYNEQFF
CDR3 DNA: TGTGCCATCGACGCGGGAGGTACCGAGGTGTACAATGAGCAGTTCTTC

V gene: TRBV4-1
clone size: few
J gene: TRBJ2-5
D gene: TRBD2
CDR3 protein: CASSQPTSGGRKETQYF
CDR3 DNA: TGCGCCAGCAGCCAGCCGACTAGCGGGGGGAGGAAGGAGACCCAGTACTTC

V gene: TRBV7-2
clone size: once
J gene: TRBJ2-5
D gene: TRBD1
CDR3 protein: CASSLAAGTGRKETQYF
CDR3 DNA: TGTGCCAGCAGCTTAGCCGCCGGGACAGGGAGGAAGGAGACCCAGTACTTC

V gene: TRBV10-3
clone size: .
J gene: TRBJ2-3
D gene: TRBD2
CDR3 protein: CAIRPGTSGGKVTDTQYF
CDR3 DNA: TGTGCCATCAGGCCCGGGACTAGCGGGGGAAAGGTCACAGATACGCAGTATTTT

V gene: TRBV7-3
clone size: many
J gene: TRBJ2-2
D gene: .
CDR3 protein: CASSEQGSGELFF
CDR3 DNA: TGTGCCAGCAGCGAACAGGGTTCCGGGGAGCTGTTTTTT

V gene: TRBV20-1
clone size: many
J gene: TRBJ1-3
D gene: .
CDR3 protein: CSAAGLAGSIYF
CDR3 DNA: TGCAGTGCCGCGGGGTTGGCAGGGAGCATATATTTT

V gene: TRBV24-1
clone size: .
J gene: TRBJ1-6
D gene: .
CDR3 protein: CATSDSGWSPLHF
CDR3 DNA: TGTGCCACCAGTGATTCGGGGTGGAGTCCCCTCCACTTT

V gene: TRBV5-1
clone size: few
J gene: TRBJ2-2
D gene: TRBD2
CDR3 protein: CASSLVGGEFGTGELFF
CDR3 DNA: TGCGCCAGCAGCTTGGTCGGGGGGGAGTTTGGCACCGGGGAGCTGTTTTTT

V gene: TRBV6-1
clone size: .
J gene: TRBJ1-4
D gene: .
CDR3 protein: CASRSDRNEKLFF
CDR3 DNA: TGTGCCAGCAGATCGGACAGAAATGAAAAACTGTTTTTT

V gene: TRBV4-2
clone size: .
J gene: TRBJ1-3
D gene: .
CDR3 protein: CASSQDSGFGNTIYF
CDR3 DNA: TGTGCCAGCAGCCAAGATAGCGGTTTTGGAAACACCATATATTTT

V gene: TRBV7-2
clone size: many
J gene: TRBJ1-1
D gene: .
CDR3 protein: CASRPGGKNTEAFF
CDR3 DNA: TGTGCCAGCAGACCGGGCGGGAAGAACACTGAAGCTTTCTTT

V gene: TRBV18
clone size: .
J gene: TRBJ2-1
D gene: TRBD1
CDR3 protein: CASSPLRQGVLPYNEQFF
CDR3 DNA: TGTGCCAGCTCACCACTGAGACAGGGGGTACTCCCCTACAATGAGCAGTTCTTC

V gene: TRBV5-1
clone size: .
J gene: TRBJ2-2
D gene: TRBD2
CDR3 protein: CASSFGTSAPGELFF
CDR3 DNA: TGCGCCAGCAGCTTCGGGACTAGCGCCCCCGGGGAGCTGTTTTTT

V gene: TRBV6-5
clone size: many
J gene: TRBJ1-1
D gene: .
CDR3 protein: CASSYSRNTEAFF
CDR3 DNA: TGTGCCAGCAGTTACTCCCGGAACACTGAAGCTTTCTTT

V gene: TRBV7-9
clone size: many
J gene: TRBJ1-4
D gene: TRBD1
CDR3 protein: CASSLGDSTKWKLFF
CDR3 DNA: TGTGCCAGCAGCTTAGGGGACAGCACTAAGTGGAAACTGTTTTTT

V gene: TRBV18
clone size: .
J gene: TRBJ1-5
D gene: .
CDR3 protein: CASSGARNQPQHF
CDR3 DNA: TGTGCCAGCTCGGGGGCTCGGAATCAGCCCCAGCATTTT

V gene: TRBV5-1
clone size: .
J gene: TRBJ1-4
D gene: TRBD1
CDR3 protein: CASSVQQGAVTLGEKLFF
CDR3 DNA: TGCGCCAGCAGCGTACAACAGGGGGCGGTAACCCTTGGGGAAAAACTGTTTTTT